This T cell receptor (beta chain) was captured in a study of cytomegalovirus exposure and HLA in healthy donors (dated by TCRdb to the late 2010s). Study-level background: An earlier analysis of some 550 of the donors reported roughly 300 Gb of sequence data and some 100 million unique TCR beta sequences from 190 million or so T cells. Approximately 300 gigabases of sequencing data and around 87 million unique TCR sequences were included in an early release covering 550 to 650 HLA-typed donors. The genetic ancestry cluster associated with self-reported Caucasian donors included roughly four fifths of the roughly 360 genotyped donors. The study aimed to test whether signatures of past pathogen exposure could be identified by cataloging public T cell receptors. Using immunosequencing, the study profiled T cell repertoires from 500 to 800 subjects and related those repertoires to cytomegalovirus serostatus. Along with the roughly 670-subject first cohort, a separate validation cohort of over a hundred different subjects was used. To predict cytomegalovirus infection status, the study brought together high-throughput TCR immunosequencing, statistical association of individual TCRs with disease status, and machine learning. A later analysis re-examined previously published TCR beta repertoires from 500 to 700 donors and added high-resolution HLA genotyping to investigate patterns of TCR occurrence. Rather than drawing on any new phenotypic data, the later analysis identified candidate immune exposures from TCR beta sequences and the way those sequences occurred across donors. To decide whether each TCR beta V gene segment behaved as functional or pseudogenic, an earlier analysis of some 600 of the donors relied on high-throughput TCR beta sequencing. Donor age, sex, ethnicity and CMV serostatus were compiled alongside the repertoire data. A later genetic analysis took genome-wide SNP genotypes for about 65% of the roughly 670 donors and used that subset as a discovery cohort. Every discovery cohort repertoire had been produced on one sequencing platform. Both class I and class II loci were covered by HLA typing, at four-digit resolution. The number of donors typed differed by locus, with about 629-640 for A, B, C, DRB1 and DQB1, 522 for DQA1, about 610 for DPA1, and 472 for DPB1. Five DR-DQ haplotypes were handled as single units for association and clustering, since linkage in the cohort was strong. Among 300 to 500 genotyped donors of the cohort, an average of around 240,000 unique TCR beta nucleotide sequences was sequenced per donor, of which 15% to 20% were non-productive. Study-level results and caveats: A total of 150 to 200 TCR beta chains were listed by the study as associated with cytomegalovirus. Across donors, most TCR sequences were observed very rarely, whereas some public TCRs were present in many individuals. HLA typing was unavailable for some donors at each locus, so association tests used only the typed subset. Only TCR beta chains were sequenced in this cohort, and the absence of alpha or paired-chain data limited detectable features. Linkage disequilibrium might explain the correlated functional status among segregating V segments, but an unknown experimental factor could not be excluded. In a later analysis, HLA-associated TCR beta chains showed more clonal expansion and lower generation probabilities than non-associated chains that were equally common. In an earlier analysis of about 550 of the donors, most TCR beta V segments were observed in productive rearrangements about 87% or about 30% of the time, broadly matching IMGT annotations. The only immune exposure information available for the cohort was CMV serostatus. The sequencing pipeline was judged likely to have produced a cluster of highly shared sequence variants as a technical artifact. Assigning TCR associations to individual alleles was difficult when HLA alleles, especially DR and DQ, strongly co-occurred. Roughly uniform sequencing depth across donors was assumed in presence/absence analyses, although this assumption may not hold. The authors suggested that the approach could potentially be extended to other disease states and immunological phenotypes. According to a later analysis, parvovirus B19, influenza, CMV and Epstein-Barr virus appeared linked to several top co-occurrence clusters. An association between a missense DCLRE1C variant and V-gene and J-gene trimming of TCR beta chains was found in a later genetic analysis and replicated in an independent cohort. In a later analysis, the rate of TCR association differed among HLA loci, with DRB1 alleles having the most associated TCRs and HLA-C alleles having the fewest. In a later analysis, around 17,000 TCR beta sequences were associated with specific HLA alleles at a false discovery rate of 0.05. In vitro tests confirmed that a few of the cytomegalovirus-associated TCR beta chains recognize cytomegalovirus antigens. The earlier analysis of about 600 of the donors excluded 15 to 20 rarely observed V segments, including chromosome 9 orphons, because counts were too low. Compared with the 666-donor mean, donors in an Asian-associated ancestry cluster had fewer N-insertions in productive TCRs, according to a later genetic analysis. In both the original and validation cohorts, the classifier was reported to diagnose cytomegalovirus status with high specificity and sensitivity. A later analysis found that most CMV-associated TCR beta chains appeared HLA-restricted, with HLA associations seemingly driven largely by CMV exposure. A further reported finding was that TCR beta sequences accurately predicted the HLA-A and HLA-B alleles for most subjects in the first cohort.

As regards this clone: Its antigen target is currently unknown. Base qualities are missing; no much larger clone stands one base away.

The method behind the library was the immunoSEQ multiplex PCR assay. A mixture of 60 forward primers for TCR Vbeta segments and 13 reverse primers for TCR Jbeta segments was used in the multiplex PCR. A multiplex PCR assay on genomic DNA amplified the CDR3 region of rearranged TCR beta genes. On the Illumina HiSeq System, the amplified TCR beta libraries were sequenced as 87-base-pair reads. In the source study's methods: In a later analysis, approximately 74 million unique TCR beta chains were counted across the roughly 610 repertoires, and approximately 11 million of these chains were shared by at least two donors. A nearest-neighbor algorithm error-corrected the raw reads and collapsed the reads into unique sequences, merging closely related sequences to remove PCR and sequencing errors. CDR3 sequences were aligned to IMGT reference sequences to assign V, D and J gene segments. Each retained sequence needed at least a six-nucleotide match to both a V gene segment and a J gene segment. A rearrangement counted as productive if the CDR3 had no stop codons and remained in frame with V and J, and every other rearrangement counted as non-productive. CDR3 was defined by IMGT convention, running from the second conserved V-encoded cysteine to the conserved J-encoded phenylalanine. Sequences without an unambiguous match to a single V gene segment were excluded from the earlier analysis of about 630 of the donors. An earlier analysis of 587 of the donors called V segments functional above 56.7% productive rearrangements and segregating when the between-donor standard deviation exceeded 5%. A statistical classification framework was built for diagnosing cytomegalovirus status from the catalog of TCR beta chain sequences. In a later analysis, V and J genes were assigned by comparing TCR nucleotide sequences against IMGT/GENE-DB human TR gene sequences. In a later analysis, CDR3 sequences and most-parsimonious VDJ recombination scenarios were assigned using the TCRdist pipeline. In a later analysis, each TCR beta chain was defined by its CDR3 amino acid sequence together with its V-gene family, and reads without a unique V-gene family were excluded. To address suspected cross-contamination and a sequencing artifact, a later analysis removed around 600 highly shared, low-generation-probability nucleotide sequences. For each public chain, a later analysis derived a clonal expansion index from normalized ranks of inferred template counts within each repertoire. Generation probabilities in a later analysis came from a VDJ recombination model fitted to out-of-frame rearrangements, and those results were checked against IGoR. In a later analysis, TCR-TCR, TCR-HLA and TCR-CMV co-occurrence was scored with hypergeometric tests, and a repertoire-size bias correction was applied to TCR pairs. A later analysis estimated false discovery rates by permuting HLA or CMV assignments 20 times. In a later analysis, co-occurring TCRs were grouped using DBSCAN, with TCRdist sequence similarity added in when clustering inside HLA-allele-positive subsets. Repertoires with fewer than 30,000 or more than 120,000 public chains were left out of co-occurrence clustering, as were five repertoires with anomalous nucleotide sharing. TCRdb obtained this table from immuneACCESS and retained in-frame rearrangements with V and J assigned. These tables miss some clones; where compared with another copy, unresolved V genes account for less than half of the shortfall, and the remainder is unexplained. That table supplies the V and J calls and clone size; D and trimming were determined from the DNA. The table for this sample lists 150,000 or so clones; roughly 73% of them were counted only once. The ten largest make up roughly 1.7% of the sample.

The cohort was made up of hundreds of healthy bone marrow donors. At the time of sampling, every cohort member was nominally healthy, though immune exposures that went unrecorded were likely present. The donor tested CMV seronegative and was one of the 352 seronegative cohort members. A peripheral blood sample was provided by each donor, and peripheral blood mononuclear cells were used for TCR beta sequencing. The Qiagen DNeasy Blood Extraction Kit was used to extract genomic DNA from the blood cell samples. The receptor's source is a woman under 30 in good health and CMV-seronegative. The material sequenced was PBMCs.

In nucleotide form, the sequence is TGTGCCACCAGCAGAGACAGGGGAGAAAATTCACCCCTCCACTTT. This codes for CATSRDRGENSPLHF. This receptor chain uses TRBV15 and TRBJ1-6, with TRBD1 tentatively as D gene (6 bases match). The germline V gene (reference sequence) specifies LNHNV as CDR1 and YYDKDF as CDR2. A distance of 10 bases separates the germline ends of V and J, which lose 0 bases and 7 bases respectively. Inclusive of the bounding cysteine and phenylalanine, the CDR3 is 15 residues long. Only the CDR3 region is kept as DNA, spanning 45 bases read in frame from base 1. The full variable domain, with segments outside the CDR3 supplied by the reference TRBV15 and TRBJ1-6 proteins, appears as DAMVIQNPRYQVTQFGKPVTLSCSQTLNHNVMYWYQQKSSQAPKLLFHYYDKDFNNEADTPDNFQSRRPNTSFCFLDIRSPGLGDTAMYLCATSRDRGENSPLHFGNGTRLTVT.